This TCR beta chain was sequenced for a study of identifying expanded T cells in peripheral blood (dated by TCRdb to between 2018 and 2020). In the study overall: Technical replicates were generated by sequencing separate aliquots of the same genomic DNA pool, and four replicates were compared pairwise. What the work shows at the level of the full study, not this receptor alone: The beta-binomial model significantly reduced the number of clones called differentially abundant and the false-positive rate across all healthy-donor time intervals. Variance in clone template counts between roughly 2-week samples significantly increased with total template count across all healthy donors. The authors expected that biological variance in healthy repertoires might rise further over much longer intervals, such as months to years. Approximately 1.2 differentially abundant clones were flagged by the binomial model between technical replicates, whereas about 15 and 19 were flagged over approximately two weeks and four weeks, respectively.

Regarding this clone: The target of this receptor is not known. No much larger clone is present one base from it, and per-base qualities are unavailable.

During the collection period, no immune events, such as infections, were documented for the healthy donors. Blood repertoires from healthy donors were used as a training cohort for calibrating time-dependent variance in a beta-binomial model of differential abundance of T-cell clones. The training cohort comprised approximately 10 healthy donors, 3 female and 7 male. An age range of roughly 29 to 70 years, with an average of approximately 43 years, was recorded for the donors. Whole blood, obtained from a commercial supplier, was collected from each healthy donor at three time points spaced around 2 weeks apart. Genomic DNA was extracted from unsorted whole blood for immunosequencing. From the cysteine up to the phenylalanine, the CDR3 has a length of 15 residues. Only CDR3 DNA is held: 45 bases, read in frame from base 1. Trimming takes 1 base from V and 9 bases from J, and the germline ends sit 18 bases apart. Reading the germline V gene gives CDR1 MGHRA and CDR2 YSYEKL.

TCRbeta CDR3 regions were profiled by bias-controlled multiplex PCR amplification of genomic DNA with the immunoSEQ Assay. The study's own analysis went as follows. To quantify the absolute abundance of each unique TCRbeta CDR3 region, the sequences were collapsed and filtered. Differential abundance was tested with a binomial (Fisher-equivalent) model and with a beta-binomial model adding time-dependent variance fitted from healthy donors. Any clone with fewer than 5 combined templates was excluded, and a clone was called differentially abundant if its Benjamini-Hochberg FDR was below 0.01. In the beta-binomial model, variance was expressed as a function of the total template count across the two samples, in the form v = (b*log(k)+a)^2. Entries here come from immuneACCESS through TCRdb and include only in-frame sequences with V and J called. Some clones fail to appear in such tables; in the studies checked, an unresolved V gene covers under half of the shortfall, and the cause of the remainder is unknown. D and trimming come from the DNA, and the V and J calls and clone size come from that table. The sample has 95,000 to 100,000 clones on record, 70% to 90% of them singletons. Together, the top ten hold roughly 17% of the sample.

Input material: blood. The TCR originated in a person aged 18-70 years in good health. The sequence is built from TRBV4-1 and TRBJ1-1; the D region possibly corresponds to TRBD1 (5 bases align). In nucleotides, the sequence is TGCGCCAGCAGCCAAGTGGGTACAGGAAAATACAAAGCTTTCTTT. Its protein product is CASSQVGTGKYKAFF.